These 20 T cell receptor beta chains came from one sample sequenced in a study of shared clonotypes between healthy human individuals. Some clones are missing from TCRdb's copy, which holds only in-frame ones; the method was immunoSEQ multiplex PCR. The repertoire includes about 510,000 clones, about 80% of them detected once, and around 13% sits in the top ten. Sample: PBMCs. These receptors came from a woman aged 40 to 50 in good health. Some clones in this sample may be carry-over from other donors' samples.

This clone is a singleton in its sample. CDR3 sequence (DNA): TGTGCCAGCAGCTTCTACGCTGAAGCTTTCTTT. Translating it yields CASSFYAEAFF. The chain couples TRBV7-2 to TRBJ1-1, with D unclear. Germline CDR1 SGHTA, CDR2 FQGNSA. V lost 3 bases to trimming and J lost 6 bases, with 5 bases between them. The CDR3 covers 11 residues.

J is TRBJ2-5 and V is TRBV6-6; 12 bases agree with TRBD1. Trimming took 6 bases from V and 4 from J; bases not matched to a gene: 3. Germline V CDR1 and CDR2: MNHNY, SVGAGI (reference sequence). This CDR3 has 14 residues. The CDR3 region is CASRGQGAGETQYF. In DNA, the CDR3 is TGTGCCAGCAGGGGACAGGGGGCCGGAGAGACCCAGTACTTC.

This chain links TRBV7-3 with TRBJ2-3, with TRBD1 as a possible D gene (5 bases). The CDR3 has 15 amino acids. Germline V CDR1 and CDR2: SGHTA, FQGTGA. The ends were cut back, 4 bases at V and 1 base at J, with 12 bases in the middle. The CDR3 sequence is CASSSQGRGTDTQYF. In nucleotides, the CDR3 is TGTGCCAGCAGCTCCCAGGGTCGCGGCACAGATACGCAGTATTTT.

The chain links TRBV5-8 to TRBJ2-7, with D unclear. Trimming cost V 0 bases and J 3 bases, with 1 base left between them. This CDR3 is 11 amino acids long. The germline V gene encodes CDR1 SGHTS and CDR2 YDEGEE. CDR3 nucleotide sequence: TGTGCCAGCAGCTTGGTCTACGAGCAGTACTTC. As protein: CASSLVYEQYF. The full variable domain, completed using reference TRBV5-8 and TRBJ2-7, is EAGVTQSPTHLIKTRGQQATLRCSPISGHTSVYWYQQALGLGLQFLLWYDEGEERNRGNFPPRFSGRQFPNYSSELNVNALELEDSALYLCASSLVYEQYFGPGTRLTVT.

The V and J genes are TRBV10-3 and TRBJ2-1; maybe TRBD2 (5 bases). Germline assignment: CDR1 ENHRY and CDR2 SYGVKD. The V end was cut by 3 bases, the J end by 3 bases, with 9 bases between. CDR3 length equals 14 residues. The CDR3 reads CAISESGIYNEQFF. The CDR3 region has the DNA TGTGCCATCAGTGAAAGCGGTATCTACAATGAGCAGTTCTTC.

The genes are TRBV6-1 and TRBJ2-3, with D unclear. This CDR3 is 14 amino acids long. Germline CDR1 is MNHNS and CDR2 is SASEGT. Trimming removed 7 bases at V and 0 bases at J, with 11 bases between. CDR3 amino acids: CASTTMTSTDTQYF. CDR3 bases: TGTGCCAGCACCACTATGACTAGCACAGATACGCAGTATTTT.

This sequence joins TRBV18 and TRBJ1-5; D uncertain. The ends were cut back, 3 bases at V and 7 bases at J, with 10 bases in the middle. CDR1 and CDR2 (germline): KGHSH, LQKENI. CDR3 length: 13 amino acids. CDR3 nucleotide sequence: TGTGCCAGCTCACCTGATGGGGTACAGCCCCAGCATTTT. This encodes CASSPDGVQPQHF.

The chain has TRBV6-1 and TRBJ2-1; D not resolved. CDR3 size: 15 residues. The germline gives CDR1 MNHNS, CDR2 SASEGT. V lost 2 bases and J 0 bases, leaving 8 bases between the germline ends. The CDR3 spells CASSEQEPSYNEQFF. The DNA for the CDR3 is TGTGCCAGCAGTGAACAGGAGCCCTCCTACAATGAGCAGTTCTTC.

The chain carries TRBV7-9 and TRBJ1-1; D might be TRBD1 (5 bases). V gave up 5 bases and J gave up 4 bases, with 11 bases separating them. In germline, CDR1 is SEHNR, CDR2 FQNEAQ (reference sequence). This CDR3 has 13 residues. The CDR3 protein is CASSGTGFTEAFF. CDR3 DNA sequence: TGTGCCAGCAGCGGAACAGGTTTCACTGAAGCTTTCTTT.

The chain employs TRBV28 and TRBJ2-4; D is undetermined. Germline assignment: CDR1 MDHEN and CDR2 SYDVKM. The germline V and J ends were trimmed by 2 bases and 1 base, with 3 bases remaining between them. The CDR3 length is 13 residues. In nucleotides, the CDR3 is TGTGCCAGCAGTTTACAGGCCAAAAACATTCAGTACTTC. This gives the protein CASSLQAKNIQYF.

The CDR3 reads CASTGQEYSPLHF. CDR3 coding DNA: TGTGCCAGCACTGGACAGGAGTATTCACCCCTCCACTTT. This rearrangement joins TRBV2 to TRBJ1-6; 7 bases map to TRBD1. In germline, CDR1 is SNHLY, CDR2 FYNNEI. The V and J ends lost 7 bases and 8 bases, in that order; junction bases with no gene match: 5. The CDR3 covers 13 residues.

This chain uses TRBV5-1 with TRBJ1-2; 8 nucleotides align to TRBD1. V shed 7 bases, J shed 8 bases, and the junction held 10 bases outside the gene matches. The CDR3 loop spans 13 amino acids. Germline V gives CDR1 SGHRS, CDR2 YFSETQ. This chain's CDR3 is CASRRETGDGYTF. CDR3 nucleotide sequence: TGCGCCAGCCGGAGAGAGACAGGGGACGGCTACACCTTC.

This clone appeared a few times. This sequence joins TRBV5-5 and TRBJ2-7; 7 bases fit TRBD2. The CDR3 contains 16 residues. Germline trimming cut 0 bases from V and 0 bases from J; bases unmatched to any gene: 6. Germline lookup yields CDR1 SGHKS and CDR2 YYEKEE (reference sequence). The CDR3 sequence is CASSLGASGSSYEQYF. The CDR3 DNA is TGTGCCAGCAGCTTGGGCGCTAGCGGTTCCTCCTACGAGCAGTACTTC.

The chain couples TRBV19 to TRBJ2-3, with 9 bases lining up with TRBD1. The germline V gene has CDR1 LNHDA and CDR2 SQIVND (reference sequence). The CDR3 spans 14 residues. V was pared by 8 bases and J by 2 bases, with 5 bases of the junction left unmatched. The CDR3 bases are TGTGCCAGTGGCCGGACAGGGGACACAGATACGCAGTATTTT. Translation gives CASGRTGDTDTQYF.

V and J are TRBV5-2 and TRBJ1-2; no DNA check was done on the table's D call, TRBD1. TRBV5-2 is flagged as a pseudogene. CDR3 length equals 18 residues. As DNA, the CDR3 is TGTGCCAGCAGCCAAGCCACCGCCCCGACAGGCAGTTTATTTGGCTACACCTTC. It encodes CASSQATAPTGSLFGYTF.

The V gene is TRBV6-1, the J gene TRBJ2-2; the match to TRBD1 covers 12 bases. The germline gives CDR1 MNHNS, CDR2 SASEGT. Trimming removed 8 bases from V and 5 bases from J; junction bases left unmatched: 3. There are 14 residues in the CDR3. CDR3 DNA: TGTGCCAGCGGGGACAGGGGGCAAACCGGGGAGCTGTTTTTT. Its protein product is CASGDRGQTGELFF.

The chain is built from TRBV7-8 and TRBJ1-5, with TRBD1 as a possible D gene (6 bases). CDR1 is SGHVS and CDR2 is FQNEAQ in the germline V gene. The germline V and J ends were trimmed by 1 base and 4 bases, with 14 bases remaining between them. The CDR3 is 16 residues long. DNA of the CDR3: TGTGCCAGCAGCTTAGGAGGGGGAGTCCCGAATCAGCCCCAGCATTTT. As protein: CASSLGGGVPNQPQHF. Filled out from reference TRBV7-8 and TRBJ1-5, the complete variable domain reads GAGVSQSPRYKVAKRGQDVALRCDPISGHVSLFWYQQALGQGPEFLTYFQNEAQLDKSGLPSDRFFAERPEGSVSTLKIQRTQQEDSAVYLCASSLGGGVPNQPQHFGDGTRLSIL.

J is TRBJ2-1 and V is TRBV28; perhaps TRBD2 as D (6 bases). CDR1 and CDR2 (germline): MDHEN, SYDVKM. V was pared by 8 bases and J by 7 bases, with 15 bases between. The CDR3 totals 13 residues. As DNA, the CDR3 is TGTGCCAGCCAACTAGCTGGGGGGAATGAGCAGTTCTTC. Its protein is CASQLAGGNEQFF.

The rearrangement links TRBV11-2 to TRBJ2-3; no clear D gene. The CDR3 consists of 14 residues. V shed 1 base and J shed 2 bases, with 7 bases lying between them. Germline CDR1 SGHAT, CDR2 FQNNGV. CDR3 region: CASSLGGYTDTQYF. CDR3 DNA: TGTGCCAGCAGCTTAGGCGGTTACACAGATACGCAGTATTTT.

The chain is built from TRBV5-8 and TRBJ1-3; D gene ambiguous. In germline, CDR1 is SGHTS, CDR2 YDEGEE. The CDR3 is 14 residues long. Trimming stripped 4 bases from V and 0 bases from J, with 8 bases between. As DNA, the CDR3 is TGTGCCAGCAGCCTTGAGTTCTCTGGAAACACCATATATTTT. Translated, it gives CASSLEFSGNTIYF.